This T cell receptor (beta chain) was sequenced in a study of cytomegalovirus exposure and HLA in healthy donors. Trimming took 5 bases from V and 9 from J; bases not matched to a gene: 7. Germline V CDR1 and CDR2: SGHNT, YENEEA. CDR3 size: 15 residues. With 60 Vbeta and 13 Jbeta primers, the PCR was carried out. Profiling relied on immunoSEQ multiplex PCR, and the TCRdb table lists in-frame clones only, not all of them. The data hold over 150,000 clones, with over 70% observed a single time. This clonotype was sampled from a woman between 45 and 65 years old in good health and CMV-seropositive. The V call is TRBV11-3, the J call TRBJ2-1; 13 bases are shared with TRBD2. The specimen sequenced was PBMCs. The CDR3 loop is CASSLTSGGVGEQFF. CDR3 bases: TGTGCCAGCAGCCTAACTAGCGGGGGGGTAGGTGAGCAGTTCTTC.